This T cell receptor (beta chain) was sequenced during a study of post-analysis software for immune sequencing data. Study summary: Courses of disease covered relapsing-remitting, secondary progressive and progressive-relapsing multiple sclerosis.

The library was made from cDNA and included unique molecular identifiers. Each sample of roughly 0.95 to 10 million input T cells yielded 500,000 or so cDNA molecules, so each molecule approximated one T cell. Via MiXCR, TCRdb re-called the PCR reads, giving one row per CDR3 protein. The sample records 650,000 to 850,000 distinct CDR3 sequences, about 43% being singletons. The germline CDR1 and CDR2 sequences are MNHEY and SVGAGI. This CDR3 region has 14 residues. Study outcomes and limitations: Roughly five TRBV segments were more frequent in patients than controls; TRBV5-6, TRBV5-1 and TRBV20-1 belonged to this group. Those samples that were prepared in the same batch co-clustered strongly by F measure. In multiple sclerosis, normalized Chao1 diversity was significantly below that of controls.

This clonotype was picked up a small number of times. Its cognate antigen is unknown. A junction end diverges from the germline sequence, so it may reflect a read error. The receptor's source is a girl aged 10-17 years with multiple sclerosis. The specimen was blood. The chain combines TRBV6-5 with TRBJ1-2; D remains unclear. The DNA of the CDR3 is TGTGCCAGCAGTTACTCCCCCACTAAATATGGCTACACCTTC. It yields the protein CASSYSPTKYGYTF.